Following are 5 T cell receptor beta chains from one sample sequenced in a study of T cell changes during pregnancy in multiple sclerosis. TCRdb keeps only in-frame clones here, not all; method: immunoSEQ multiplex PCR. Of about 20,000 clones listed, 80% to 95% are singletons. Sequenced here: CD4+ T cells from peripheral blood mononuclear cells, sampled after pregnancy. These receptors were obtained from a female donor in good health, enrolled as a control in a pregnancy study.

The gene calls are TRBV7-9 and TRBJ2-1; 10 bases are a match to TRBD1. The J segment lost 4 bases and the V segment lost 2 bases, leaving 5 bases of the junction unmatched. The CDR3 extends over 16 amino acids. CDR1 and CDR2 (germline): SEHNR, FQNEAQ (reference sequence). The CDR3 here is CASSLKGQGSYNEQFF. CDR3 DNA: TGTGCCAGCAGCTTAAAGGGACAGGGGTCATACAATGAGCAGTTCTTC.

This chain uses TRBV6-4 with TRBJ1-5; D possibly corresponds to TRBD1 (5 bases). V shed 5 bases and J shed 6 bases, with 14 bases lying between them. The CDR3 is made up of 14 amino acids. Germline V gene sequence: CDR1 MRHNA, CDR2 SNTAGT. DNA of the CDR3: TGTGCCAGCAGTCAAGTCTCGGGGGGTCAGCCCCAGCATTTT. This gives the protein CASSQVSGGQPQHF.

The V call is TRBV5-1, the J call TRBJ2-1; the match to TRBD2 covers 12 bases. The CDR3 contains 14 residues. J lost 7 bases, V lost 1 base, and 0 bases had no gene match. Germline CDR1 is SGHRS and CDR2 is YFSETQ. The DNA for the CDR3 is TGCGCCAGCAGCTTGCTAGCGGGGGGGAATGAGCAGTTCTTC. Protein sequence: CASSLLAGGNEQFF.

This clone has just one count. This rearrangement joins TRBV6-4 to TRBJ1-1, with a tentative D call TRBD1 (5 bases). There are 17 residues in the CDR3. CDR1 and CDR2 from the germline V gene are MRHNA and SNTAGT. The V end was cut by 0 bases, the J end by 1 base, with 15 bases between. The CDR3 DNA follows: TGTGCCAGCAGTGACTCCCGGCAGGGCCTAAGGAACACTGAAGCTTTCTTT. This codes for CASSDSRQGLRNTEAFF.

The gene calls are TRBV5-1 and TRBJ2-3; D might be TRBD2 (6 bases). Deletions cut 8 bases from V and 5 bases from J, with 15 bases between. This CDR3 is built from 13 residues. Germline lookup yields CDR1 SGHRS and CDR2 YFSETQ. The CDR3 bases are TGCGCCAGTCAATTTAGCGGAGAAGATACGCAGTATTTT. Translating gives CASQFSGEDTQYF.